The rows below give T cell receptor beta chains drawn from one sample of a study of response to subunit inactivated influenza vaccine. TCRdb called the RT-PCR reads again in MiXCR, with one record for every CDR3 protein. The sample lists fewer than 700,000 distinct CDR3 sequences; 13% were seen once. Sample: PBMCs from blood, taken roughly 48 days after vaccination. The origin of the receptors is a man aged 45-60 years who received an inactivated influenza vaccine. Each CDR3 is given with its conserved first and last residue. The order of the fields is clone size, D gene, J gene, V gene, CDR3 DNA, CDR3 protein. The D gene is left open where the match is weak. For some rows the clone size is stated as once, few or many, or as a class when expanded; others skip it.

>NA|TRBD2|TRBJ2-2|TRBV28
TGTGCCAGCAGTTTTCTTAGCGGGAGCAGCGGGGAGCTGTTTTTT
CASSFLSGSSGELFF
>once|TRBD1|TRBJ2-6|TRBV11-1
TGTGCCAGCAGGACCGCGTGGACAGGTCATTCCGGGGCCAACGTCCTGACTTTC
CASRTAWTGHSGANVLTF
>many|TRBD1|TRBJ1-2|TRBV12-3/TRBV12-4
TGTGCCAGCAACTGGGGACAGTCTCACTATGGCTACACCTTC
CASNWGQSHYGYTF
>once|NA|TRBJ2-1|TRBV20-1
TGCTGTGCTAGAGATATCGGACAGAGCTCCTACAATGAGCAGTTCTTC
CCARDIGQSSYNEQFF
>NA|NA|TRBJ2-5|TRBV5-1
TGCGCCAGCAGCAGCGGGGACAGCCAAGAGACCCAGTACTTC
CASSSGDSQETQYF
>NA|NA|TRBJ1-4|TRBV7-9
TGTGCCAGCAGCCCATACAGGACAACTAATGAAAAACTGTTTTTT
CASSPYRTTNEKLFF
>many|NA|TRBJ2-6|TRBV20-1
TGCAGTGCTATCCCTCGGGGGATGTCCTCTGGGGCCAACGTCCTGACTTTC
CSAIPRGMSSGANVLTF
>NA|TRBD2|TRBJ2-5|TRBV7-9
TGTGCCAGCAGCTTACTAGCGGGAAGAGAGACCCAGTACTTC
CASSLLAGRETQYF
>few|NA|TRBJ1-1|TRBV28
TGTGCCAGCAGTTTAGCAGGGGCCAACGGGAACACTGAAGCTTTCTTT
CASSLAGANGNTEAFF
>NA|TRBD2|TRBJ2-1|TRBV24-1
TGTGCCACCAGTGACAAACGGACTAGCGGGGGACCACAGGGGCAGTTCTTC
CATSDKRTSGGPQGQFF
>many|TRBD1|TRBJ2-2|TRBV12-3/TRBV12-4
TGTGCCAGCGAATGGACAGGTAGTGGCGGGGAGCTGTTTTTT
CASEWTGSGGELFF
>NA|NA|TRBJ1-4|TRBV5-5
TGTGCCAGCAGCTTGCTAGACGTGTCTAATGAAAAACTGTTTTTT
CASSLLDVSNEKLFF
>NA|NA|TRBJ2-3|TRBV28
TGTGCCAGCAGAGCTGGTACACACGCAGATACGCAGTATTTT
CASRAGTHADTQYF
>few|NA|TRBJ1-3|TRBV4-3
TGCGCCAGCAGCCAGGTGGGCTGGCTGAGCTCTGGAAACACCATATATTTT
CASSQVGWLSSGNTIYF
>NA|NA|TRBJ2-7|TRBV2
TGTGCCAGCAGTGGGGCCCCAGGGGACTACGAGCAGTACTTC
CASSGAPGDYEQYF
>few|NA|TRBJ2-1|TRBV11-2
TGTGCCAGCAGCTTATATCTAGCCAAGCAGTCCTACAATGAGCAGTTCTTC
CASSLYLAKQSYNEQFF
>few|NA|TRBJ2-1|TRBV4-1
TGCGCCAGCAGCCGAGAGGCTAGAATGGTACGCAATGAGCAGTTCTTC
CASSREARMVRNEQFF
>few|NA|TRBJ2-3|TRBV21-1
TGTGCCAGCAGAAAAACTAGCGGTTGCTGGGATACGCAGTATTTT
CASRKTSGCWDTQYF
>NA|NA|TRBJ2-5|TRBV7-2
TGTGCCAGCAGCTCTCCGGCGGAAGAGACCCAGTACTTC
CASSSPAEETQYF
>NA|TRBD2|TRBJ2-1|TRBV5-6
TGTGCCAGCAGCTTCGGGACTAGCGGGATTAATGAGCAGTTCTTC
CASSFGTSGINEQFF
>few|NA|TRBJ2-2|TRBV18
TGTGCCAGCAGCCCGACCGGGGGCACCGGGGAGCTGTTTTTT
CASSPTGGTGELFF
>NA|NA|TRBJ2-5|TRBV5-6
TGTGCCAGCAGCTTGGCCAAGACAGAAGAGACCCAGTACTTC
CASSLAKTEETQYF
>NA|NA|TRBJ2-2|TRBV4-2
TGTGCCAGCAGCCAAGAGGCCTCCCTCGCGAACACCGGGGAGCTGTTTTTT
CASSQEASLANTGELFF
>few|TRBD2|TRBJ2-3|TRBV11-3
TGTGCCAGCAGCTTACTAGCGGGGGCGTCAAATACGCAGTATTTT
CASSLLAGASNTQYF
>NA|TRBD1|TRBJ1-4|TRBV20-1
TGCAGTGCCAGTCCGGGACAGGGGAATGAAAAACTGTTTTTT
CSASPGQGNEKLFF
>many|NA|TRBJ1-1|TRBV7-2
TGTGCCAGCAGCCTAGGGTATAACACTGAAGCTTTCTTT
CASSLGYNTEAFF
>few|NA|TRBJ2-1|TRBV7-2
TGTGCCAGCAGCTTATGGGGGATGGAGAATGAGCAGTTCTTC
CASSLWGMENEQFF
>many|NA|TRBJ2-7|TRBV7-9
TGTGCCAGCAGTTATGGGACTCTCCAGTACTTC
CASSYGTLQYF